The clone carrying this T cell receptor beta chain has more than one count but fewer than ten. What it recognizes is unknown. This specimen belongs to a study of T-cell reconstitution after alpha-beta-depleted transplantation in children. Overall study results and limits: Hyperexpanded clones declined; after one year, newly produced T cells mostly supplied diversity. TCRbeta diversity was high at day 60 in some patients (a result of surviving recipient T cells and thymic progenitors).

CDR1 is KGHDR, CDR2 SFDVKD, per germline. The CDR3 spans 13 residues. The V segment lost 3 bases and the J segment 6 bases; nucleotides outside the gene matches: 0. During its preparation, the TCRbeta library received unique molecular identifiers. TCRdb re-called the PCR reads with MiXCR, one entry per CDR3 protein. This table has about 980,000 distinct CDR3 sequences, under 30% appearing once. The source of this sequence is a boy younger than two who had a stem cell transplant for SCID, so the T cells may come from the graft donor. The gene calls are TRBV24-1 and TRBJ2-2, with 7 nucleotides matching TRBD1. The sample in question was PBMCs, mostly from graft donor cells, obtained 360 days after TCRalphabeta/CD19-depleted stem cell transplant. The CDR3 bases are TGTGCCACCAGTGATGGGACAGCCGGGGAGCTGTTTTTT. Its translation is CATSDGTAGELFF.